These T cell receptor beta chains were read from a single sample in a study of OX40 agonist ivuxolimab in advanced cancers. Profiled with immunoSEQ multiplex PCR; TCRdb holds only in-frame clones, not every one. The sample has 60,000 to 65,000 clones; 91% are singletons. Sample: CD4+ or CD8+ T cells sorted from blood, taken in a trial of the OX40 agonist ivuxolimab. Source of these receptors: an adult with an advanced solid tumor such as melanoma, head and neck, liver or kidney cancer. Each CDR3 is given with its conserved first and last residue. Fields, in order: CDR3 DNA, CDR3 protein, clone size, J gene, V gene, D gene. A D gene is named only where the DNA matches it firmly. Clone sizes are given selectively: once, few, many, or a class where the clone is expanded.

TGTGCCAGCAGCTTCTCCAGGGGGTCGGTTGGCTACACCTTC,CASSFSRGSVGYTF,NA,TRBJ1-2,TRBV11-2,TRBD1
TGTGCCACCGGTAACCCCACCGGGGCTAGTAGGTTAGGCGAGCAGTACTTC,CATGNPTGASRLGEQYF,NA,TRBJ2-7,TRBV10-3,NA
TGCGCCAGCAGTCAAAGTGACACTAAGAACTCTGGAAACACCATATATTTT,CASSQSDTKNSGNTIYF,NA,TRBJ1-3,TRBV23-1,NA
TGTGCCATCAGTCCCGGGGGAACCTGGGAGTACTTC,CAISPGGTWEYF,NA,TRBJ2-7,TRBV10-3,NA
TGTGCTAGTGCCGCCTCTGGAAACACCATATATTTT,CASAASGNTIYF,few,TRBJ1-3,TRBV12-5,NA
TGTGCCAGCAGCGCGGGAGTTCCCCCAGATACGCAGTATTTT,CASSAGVPPDTQYF,NA,TRBJ2-3,TRBV7-3,TRBD2
TGCGCCAGCAGTGAAGCAGGGATCGGCCAAGAGACCCAGTACTTC,CASSEAGIGQETQYF,once,TRBJ2-5,TRBV10-1,NA
TGTGCCATCAGTTCCCCAGGGTTCGATGGCTACACCTTC,CAISSPGFDGYTF,NA,TRBJ1-2,TRBV10-3,NA
TGTGCCAGCAGCCAAGACTTCGACAGGGACTCAAAGACCCAGTACTTC,CASSQDFDRDSKTQYF,NA,TRBJ2-5,TRBV14,NA
TGTGCCAGCAATGGGCAATGGAGCGGGAGAGTTTTCTACGAGCAGTACTTC,CASNGQWSGRVFYEQYF,NA,TRBJ2-7,TRBV28,TRBD2
TGTGCCATCAGTGGGTGGCTTTTAAGCTCCTACGAGCAGTACTTC,CAISGWLLSSYEQYF,NA,TRBJ2-7,TRBV10-3,NA
TGTGCCAGCAGTGAAAATTGGGGTATGGGAGCCAAAAACATTCAGTACTTC,CASSENWGMGAKNIQYF,NA,TRBJ2-4,TRBV6-1,NA
TGCGCCAGCACGTCGGGACTAGAATACAATGAGCAGTTCTTC,CASTSGLEYNEQFF,NA,TRBJ2-1,TRBV5-1,TRBD2
TGTGCCAGCAGTTTGGTGACAGGCACAGATACGCAGTATTTT,CASSLVTGTDTQYF,NA,TRBJ2-3,TRBV27,NA
TGTGCCAGCAGCTGGGCAGGGGTAGATACGCAGTATTTT,CASSWAGVDTQYF,few,TRBJ2-3,TRBV5-6,NA
TGTGCCAGCAGTGAAATGGCGGGCAATCAGCCCCAGCATTTT,CASSEMAGNQPQHF,NA,TRBJ1-5,TRBV6-4,NA
TGTGCCAGCAGCCCTTCAGGGGACGTTAATGAAAAACTGTTTTTT,CASSPSGDVNEKLFF,few,TRBJ1-4,TRBV5-5,NA
TGTGCCAGCAGTCTACGCCCGACCTTCTCTAGGGCAGATACGCAGTATTTT,CASSLRPTFSRADTQYF,few,TRBJ2-3,TRBV27,NA
TGTGCCAGCTCCCGCTCCCGGGCGGGTACGGGCGAGCAGTACTTC,CASSRSRAGTGEQYF,once,TRBJ2-7,TRBV18,NA
TGTGCCAGCAGCCCAACAGGGGCGCGCACCGGGGAGCTGTTTTTT,CASSPTGARTGELFF,NA,TRBJ2-2,TRBV7-6,TRBD1
TGTGCCAGCTCACCACCCGGCCTAGCGGGATCATACAATGAGCAGTTCTTC,CASSPPGLAGSYNEQFF,NA,TRBJ2-1,TRBV18,TRBD2
TGTGCCAGCGACCGGGGCTTGCGTGGAAACACCATATATTTT,CASDRGLRGNTIYF,NA,TRBJ1-3,TRBV9,NA
TGTGCCAGCAGCTTAGGTAGTAGCGCAGATACGCAGTATTTT,CASSLGSSADTQYF,NA,TRBJ2-3,TRBV7-3,NA
TGTGCCAGCAGCTCGCCCGGCGGGGGGTATCAGCCCCAGCATTTT,CASSSPGGGYQPQHF,NA,TRBJ1-5,TRBV28,NA
TGTGCCAGCAGCGTGACAGGGGCCAGCCTCTACGAGCAGTACTTC,CASSVTGASLYEQYF,NA,TRBJ2-7,TRBV7-9,TRBD1
TGTGCCAGCACTTCTAACGGGAGGCCCGCCTACGAGCAGTACTTC,CASTSNGRPAYEQYF,once,TRBJ2-7,TRBV27,TRBD2
TGTGCCAGCAGCAAAGGTTGGGTGACTGAAGCTTTCTTT,CASSKGWVTEAFF,few,TRBJ1-1,TRBV21-1,NA